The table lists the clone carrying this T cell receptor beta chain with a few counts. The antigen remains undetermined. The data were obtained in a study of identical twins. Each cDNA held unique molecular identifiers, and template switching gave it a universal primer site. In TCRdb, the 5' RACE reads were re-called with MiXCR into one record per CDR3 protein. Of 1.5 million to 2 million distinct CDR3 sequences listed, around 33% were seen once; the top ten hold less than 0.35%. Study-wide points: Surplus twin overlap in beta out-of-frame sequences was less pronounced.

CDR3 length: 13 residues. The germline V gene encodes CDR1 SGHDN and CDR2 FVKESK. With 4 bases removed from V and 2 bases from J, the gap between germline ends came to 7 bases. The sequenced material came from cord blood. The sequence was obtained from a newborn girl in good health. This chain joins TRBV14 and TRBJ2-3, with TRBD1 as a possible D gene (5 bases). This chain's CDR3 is CASSRQYTDTQYF. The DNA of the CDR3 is TGTGCCAGCAGCCGACAGTACACAGATACGCAGTATTTT.